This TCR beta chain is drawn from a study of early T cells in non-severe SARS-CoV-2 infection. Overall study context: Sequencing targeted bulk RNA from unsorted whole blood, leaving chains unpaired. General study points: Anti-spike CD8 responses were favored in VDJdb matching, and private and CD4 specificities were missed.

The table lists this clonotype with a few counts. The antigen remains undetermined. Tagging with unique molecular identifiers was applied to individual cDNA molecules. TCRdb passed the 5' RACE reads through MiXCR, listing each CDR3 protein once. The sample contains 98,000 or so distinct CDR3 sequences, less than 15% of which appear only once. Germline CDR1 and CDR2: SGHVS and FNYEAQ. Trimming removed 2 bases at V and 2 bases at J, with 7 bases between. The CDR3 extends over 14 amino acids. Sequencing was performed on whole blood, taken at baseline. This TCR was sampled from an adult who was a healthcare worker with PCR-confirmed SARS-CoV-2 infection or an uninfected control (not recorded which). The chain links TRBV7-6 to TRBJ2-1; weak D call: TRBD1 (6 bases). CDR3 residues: CASSLTGTYNEQFF. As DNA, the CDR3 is TGTGCCAGCAGCTTAACAGGGACCTACAATGAGCAGTTCTTC.